The 9 T cell receptor beta chains listed next were all sequenced from one sample in a study of T cell repertoires in cytomegalovirus infection. Their antigen targets remain unknown. TCRdb re-called the reads with MiXCR, one entry per CDR3 protein. Of more than 55,000 distinct CDR3 sequences listed, around 20% were seen once; the top ten hold about 63%. The input for sequencing was CD8+ T cells from cultured PBMCs, taken from culture after CMV antigen stimulation. Receptor source: a human donor in good health (CMV status not recorded). Some clones in this sample may be carry-over from other donors' samples.

This sequence joins TRBV6-2 or TRBV6-3 and TRBJ1-1; D call uncertain. The germline V and J ends were trimmed by 2 bases and 0 bases, with 7 bases remaining between them. The CDR3 totals 14 residues. The germline CDR1 and CDR2 sequences are MNHEY and SVGEGT. CDR3 in amino acids: CASSYHTLNTEAFF. The CDR3 region has the DNA TGTGCCAGCAGTTACCACACTTTGAACACTGAAGCTTTCTTT.

J is TRBJ1-3 and V is TRBV7-2; 10 bases are a match to TRBD1. Germline-derived CDR1 and CDR2 are SGHTA and FQGNSA. The CDR3 is 15 amino acids. Losses at the gene ends were 8 bases for V and 7 bases for J; bases not matched to a gene: 11. The CDR3 bases are TGTGCCAGCCGATCGGGACAGGGGATAGGGAACACCATATATTTT. Translated: CASRSGQGIGNTIYF.

The V and J genes are TRBV4-1 and TRBJ2-7; D may correspond to TRBD1 or TRBD2 (5 bases each). Germline assignment: CDR1 MGHRA and CDR2 YSYEKL. Trimming took off 0 bases at V and 3 bases at J, with 6 bases between the two ends. The CDR3 length is 13 residues. The CDR3 DNA reads TGCGCCAGCAGCCAAGAGGGACGCTACGAGCAGTACTTC. It is translated as CASSQEGRYEQYF.

This sequence joins TRBV7-6 and TRBJ2-7; no clear D gene. Per the germline V gene, CDR1 is SGHVS and CDR2 is FNYEAQ. The V end was cut by 2 bases, the J end by 4 bases, with 6 bases between. The CDR3 sequence is 12 residues long. CDR3 in DNA: TGTGCCAGCAGCTTATCCAGATACGAGCAGTACTTC. Translation: CASSLSRYEQYF.

J is TRBJ2-7 and V is TRBV6-6, with unresolved D. Deletions cut 6 bases from V and 6 bases from J, with 18 bases between. This CDR3 comprises 14 residues. From germline, CDR1 is MNHNY and CDR2 SVGAGI (reference sequence). The CDR3, as DNA: TGTGCCAGCAGCACAACCGAAAGTGGGTCCGAGCAGTACTTC. Encoded protein: CASSTTESGSEQYF.

The chain has TRBV25-1 and TRBJ2-5; TRBD1 might be the D (5 bases). V shed 3 bases and J shed 0 bases, with 8 bases lying between them. In germline, CDR1 is MGHDK, CDR2 SYGVNS. CDR3 length equals 14 residues. CDR3 loop: CASSDNRYQETQYF. The CDR3 bases are TGTGCCAGCAGTGATAACAGGTACCAAGAGACCCAGTACTTC.

The chain is built from TRBV9 and TRBJ2-3; tentatively, D is TRBD2 (7 bases). This CDR3 has 14 residues. Germline V CDR1 and CDR2: SGDLS, YYNGEE. V shed 5 bases and J shed 3 bases, with 13 bases lying between them. CDR3 DNA: TGTGCCAGCAGTACGGGGGGCGGTACAGATACGCAGTATTTT. This codes for CASSTGGGTDTQYF. The full variable domain, its missing parts supplied by reference TRBV9 and TRBJ2-3, is DSGVTQTPKHLITATGQRVTLRCSPRSGDLSVYWYQQSLDQGLQFLIQYYNGEERAKGNILERFSAQQFPDLHSELNLSSLELGDSALYFCASSTGGGTDTQYFGPGTRLTVL.

This clonotype was recorded a few times. The gene calls are TRBV7-2 and TRBJ1-3; D gene ambiguous. CDR1 is SGHTA and CDR2 is FQGNSA in the germline V gene. V was trimmed by 5 bases and J by 1 base, leaving 12 bases between them. The CDR3 totals 15 residues. The chain's CDR3 is CASSVQIWSGNTIYF. The CDR3, as DNA: TGTGCCAGCAGCGTACAGATCTGGTCTGGAAACACCATATATTTT.

The chain couples TRBV6-6 to TRBJ1-1; D is ambiguous. This CDR3 is 14 amino acids long. Germline CDR1 reads MNHNY; CDR2 reads SVGAGI (reference sequence). V lost 10 bases to trimming and J lost 1 base, with 16 bases between them. The CDR3 DNA reads as TGTGCCATCTATTCCGGAGACCCGAACACTGAAGCTTTCTTT. Translation: CAIYSGDPNTEAFF.